A single sample gave rise to the 29 T cell receptor beta chains below, sequenced in a study of T cells in Graves' hyperthyroidism and ophthalmopathy. Using RNA transcripts as the source, TCR beta CDR3 regions were amplified. The HTBI set primed first-round TCR CDR3 RT-PCR. TCRdb re-called the multiplex PCR reads through MiXCR, storing one row per CDR3 protein. The sample lists over 250,000 distinct CDR3 sequences, approximately 17% occurring once. The sample taken for sequencing was blood. These receptors were collected from a woman aged 55 to 70 with Graves' ophthalmopathy.

At least ten counts were recorded for this clonotype. V usage is TRBV20-1 and J usage is TRBJ1-2; D gene ambiguous. V shed 5 bases and J shed 4 bases, with 8 bases lying between them. Germline V gene lookup returns CDR1 DFQATT and CDR2 SNEGSKA (reference sequence). This CDR3 has 11 residues. CDR3 DNA sequence: TGCAGTGCTTACAGTTCCTATGGCTACACCTTC. It codes for CSAYSSYGYTF.

This clonotype was observed at least ten times. CDR3 sequence: CASSPFDEQYF. DNA for the CDR3: TGTGCCAGCAGCCCGTTCGACGAGCAGTACTTC. This chain connects TRBV11-2 to TRBJ2-7; D uncertain. This CDR3 comprises 11 residues. The germline V gene encodes CDR1 SGHAT and CDR2 FQNNGV. The V end lost 5 bases, the J end lost 5 bases, and 7 bases lay between the germline ends.

This clonotype came up many times. The V gene is TRBV9, the J gene TRBJ1-1; 8 positions match TRBD1. Germline V gives CDR1 SGDLS, CDR2 YYNGEE. The CDR3 totals 15 residues. J lost 0 bases, V lost 4 bases, and 5 bases had no gene match. CDR3 in DNA: TGTGCCAGCAGCACCGGGACAGGTCTGAACACTGAAGCTTTCTTT. It specifies CASSTGTGLNTEAFF.

The chain uses TRBV5-5 and TRBJ2-7; TRBD1 agrees at 10 bases. Germline V gives CDR1 SGHKS, CDR2 YYEKEE (reference sequence). The trim removed 4 bases at V and 6 bases at J, leaving 4 bases unmatched. The CDR3 runs to 13 residues. This CDR3 is CASSGTGDGEQYF. CDR3 nucleotides: TGTGCCAGCAGCGGGACAGGGGATGGCGAGCAGTACTTC.

Many counts were recorded for this clonotype. The rearrangement links TRBV2 to TRBJ1-1; D is possibly TRBD1 (5 bases). The germline V gene encodes CDR1 SNHLY and CDR2 FYNNEI. The V and J ends lost 8 bases and 1 base respectively, with 14 bases between them. This CDR3 is built from 14 residues. CDR3 residues: CASARGRGNTEAFF. The CDR3 nucleotides are TGTGCCAGCGCGAGGGGAAGGGGGAACACTGAAGCTTTCTTT.

This clonotype was found a few times. The rearrangement links TRBV4-1 to TRBJ1-2; TRBD1 matches at 8 bases. The germline gives CDR1 MGHRA, CDR2 YSYEKL. Germline trimming cut 3 bases from V and 8 bases from J; bases unmatched to any gene: 8. This CDR3 is built from 14 residues. In DNA form, the CDR3 reads TGCGCCAGCAGCCAGACCCGGACAGGGACCGGCTACACCTTC. Its protein product is CASSQTRTGTGYTF.

The chain couples TRBV5-4 to TRBJ2-3; 9 bases agree with TRBD2. Germline loops: CDR1 SGHNT, CDR2 YYREEE (reference sequence). The CDR3 loop spans 19 amino acids. The trim removed 4 bases at V and 0 bases at J, leaving 15 bases unmatched. CDR3 sequence: CASSPARGGRAPSTDTQYF. CDR3 nucleotides: TGTGCCAGCAGCCCGGCGCGGGGCGGGAGGGCCCCTAGCACAGATACGCAGTATTTT.

This clonotype was detected ten times or more. V and J are TRBV12-3 or TRBV12-4 and TRBJ1-2; D is undetermined. The CDR3 has 12 amino acids. With 2 bases removed from V and 8 bases from J, the gap between germline ends came to 9 bases. In DNA form, the CDR3 reads TGTGCCAGCAGTTTACTGAGCTCGGGCTACACCTTC. Residues: CASSLLSSGYTF.

This clonotype was counted a few times. The chain carries TRBV5-1 and TRBJ1-3; D gene unclear. Germline loops: CDR1 SGHRS, CDR2 YFSETQ. The CDR3 contains 16 residues. Trimming removed 0 bases at V and 0 bases at J, with 10 bases between. The CDR3 spells CASSLGPRGSGNTIYF. The CDR3 coding sequence is TGCGCCAGCAGCTTGGGCCCCCGGGGCTCTGGAAACACCATATATTTT.

This clonotype turned up a few times. The chain employs TRBV6-1 and TRBJ2-5; D ambiguous. The V gene lost 8 bases and the J gene lost 5 bases, with 12 bases spanning the gap. CDR3 length equals 12 residues. Germline assignment: CDR1 MNHNS and CDR2 SASEGT. The CDR3 loop reads CASRGTGETQYF. The CDR3, as DNA: TGTGCCAGCCGTGGTACCGGGGAGACCCAGTACTTC.

This clonotype was detected many times. The chain links TRBV11-1 to TRBJ2-7; no reliable D call. CDR1 and CDR2 from the germline V gene are SGHAT and FQDESV (reference sequence). The CDR3 runs 12 residues. Trimming left V 1 base short and J 6 bases short, with 7 bases between. CDR3 nucleotide sequence: TGTGCCAGCAGCTTAGATTTGCTCGAGCAGTACTTC. Protein: CASSLDLLEQYF.

This clonotype was observed at least ten times. The chain uses TRBV6-2 or TRBV6-3 and TRBJ1-4, with no clear D. Germline assignment: CDR1 MNHEY and CDR2 SVGEGT. Trimming shortened V by 2 bases and J by 2 bases, and 15 bases separated the two germline ends. The length of the CDR3 is 17 residues. This chain's CDR3 is CASSYPAPRETNEKLFF. In DNA form, the CDR3 reads TGTGCCAGCAGTTACCCCGCACCTCGGGAGACTAATGAAAAACTGTTTTTT.

This clonotype was counted many times. This chain links TRBV20-1 with TRBJ2-7; D remains ambiguous. V was cut by 3 bases and J by 6 bases, with 12 bases left in between. Germline CDR1 reads DFQATT; CDR2 reads SNEGSKA (reference sequence). This CDR3 has 12 amino acids. The CDR3 loop reads CSARFLGAEQYF. In DNA form, the CDR3 reads TGCAGTGCTAGGTTTTTAGGAGCCGAGCAGTACTTC.

The chain joins TRBV10-3 to TRBJ2-7, with 7 bases that match TRBD2. The CDR3 is 14 residues long. Germline CDR1 is ENHRY and CDR2 is SYGVKD. V shed 10 bases and J 0 bases; nucleotides not matched to a gene: 9. CDR3 in amino acids: CATSGDYDSYEQYF. The CDR3 DNA sequence: TGTGCCACCTCCGGGGACTACGACTCCTACGAGCAGTACTTC.

This clonotype was seen ten or more times. The J gene is TRBJ1-2, the V gene TRBV4-2, with no clear D. CDR1 and CDR2 (germline): LGHNA, YNFKEQ. V lost 0 bases, J lost 4 bases, and 12 bases lay in between. CDR3 size: 15 residues. The CDR3 DNA reads as TGTGCCAGCAGCCAAGATTTCGGGGAAGCCTATGGCTACACCTTC. It encodes CASSQDFGEAYGYTF.

This clonotype has just a few counts. The rearrangement uses TRBV19 and TRBJ1-1; tentative D call: TRBD1 (5 bases). CDR1 LNHDA and CDR2 SQIVND come from the germline V gene (reference sequence). The CDR3 spans 15 residues. Trimming shortened V by 5 bases and J by 4 bases, and 17 bases separated the two germline ends. The CDR3 region is CASSVTPRDSTEAFF. For the CDR3, the DNA is TGTGCCAGTAGTGTCACCCCCAGGGATTCCACTGAAGCTTTCTTT.

This clonotype was detected many times. The chain combines TRBV7-2 with TRBJ2-1; D unclear. CDR1 and CDR2 (germline): SGHTA, FQGNSA. The V and J ends lost 3 bases and 7 bases respectively, with 10 bases between them. The CDR3 length is 13 residues. This CDR3 is CASSFIMWNEQFF. The CDR3 nucleotides read TGTGCCAGCAGCTTCATAATGTGGAATGAGCAGTTCTTC.

This clonotype was found many times. The genes are TRBV20-1 and TRBJ2-7; no clear D gene. The V gene lost 3 bases and the J gene lost 3 bases, with 12 bases spanning the gap. CDR1 is DFQATT, CDR2 SNEGSKA, per germline (reference sequence). The CDR3 length is 13 residues. Here the CDR3 reads CSASWGSGYEQYF. For the CDR3, the DNA is TGCAGTGCTAGCTGGGGAAGTGGCTACGAGCAGTACTTC.

This clonotype was seen more than once but under ten times. This chain connects TRBV27 to TRBJ2-6, with TRBD2 matching over 7 bases. CDR1 and CDR2 from the germline V gene are MNHEY and SMNVEV (reference sequence). The length of the CDR3 is 17 residues. The ends lost 6 bases at V and 1 base at J; junction bases unmatched: 9. The CDR3 reads CASRSRRGSSGANVLTF. As DNA, the CDR3 is TGTGCCAGCAGAAGCCGGCGCGGGAGTTCTGGGGCCAACGTCCTGACTTTC.

The table lists this clonotype with many counts. V usage is TRBV5-6 and J usage is TRBJ1-4; the match to TRBD1 covers 9 bases. Looked up from germline, CDR1 is SGHDT and CDR2 is YYEEEE. The ends lost 5 bases at V and 6 bases at J; junction bases unmatched: 5. The CDR3 totals 14 residues. CDR3 nucleotides: TGTGCCAGCAGGGGACAGGGATGGGATGAAAAACTGTTTTTT. Its protein is CASRGQGWDEKLFF.

This clonotype was seen a few times. This sequence joins TRBV19 and TRBJ1-5; D is uncertain. With 7 bases removed from V and 2 bases from J, the gap between germline ends came to 15 bases. CDR3 length: 15 residues. In germline, CDR1 is LNHDA, CDR2 SQIVND (reference sequence). The CDR3 spells CASILTPDGNQPQHF. CDR3 nucleotide sequence: TGTGCCAGTATTCTGACCCCGGACGGCAATCAGCCCCAGCATTTT.

J is TRBJ2-7 and V is TRBV7-2, with D perhaps given as TRBD1 or TRBD2 (6 bases each). The V end lost 3 bases, the J end lost 2 bases, and 11 bases lay between the germline ends. CDR3 length: 14 amino acids. Per the germline V gene, CDR1 is SGHTA and CDR2 is FQGNSA. As DNA, the CDR3 is TGTGCCAGCAGCTTTCGGGGGCCCCCCTACGAGCAGTACTTC. This translates into CASSFRGPPYEQYF.

This rearrangement joins TRBV2 to TRBJ1-3, with 7 positions matching TRBD1. The CDR3 covers 18 residues. With 2 bases clipped from V and 0 bases from J, the junction kept 10 bases outside the gene matches. The germline V gene has CDR1 SNHLY and CDR2 FYNNEI. Here the CDR3 DNA reads TGTGCCAGCAGTGAAAGCAGACAGGGTCCCAGCTCTGGAAACACCATATATTTT. It codes for CASSESRQGPSSGNTIYF. Looking up the rest from reference TRBV2 and TRBJ1-3 gives the full variable domain: EPEVTQTPSHQVTQMGQEVILRCVPISNHLYFYWYRQILGQKVEFLVSFYNNEISEKSEIFDDQFSVERPDGSNFTLKIRSTKLEDSAMYFCASSESRQGPSSGNTIYFGEGSWLTVV.

Many counts were recorded for this clonotype. V usage is TRBV28 and J usage is TRBJ1-3; D is possibly TRBD1 (6 bases). Germline V CDR1 and CDR2: MDHEN, SYDVKM. V was pared by 6 bases and J by 0 bases, with 9 bases between. This CDR3 spans 14 amino acids. The CDR3 sequence is CASRQGSSGNTIYF. CDR3 DNA: TGTGCCAGCAGACAGGGCTCCTCTGGAAACACCATATATTTT.

This clonotype occurred many times. This chain uses TRBV6-2 or TRBV6-3 with TRBJ2-1, with D possibly being TRBD2 (5 bases). Germline CDR1 reads MNHEY; CDR2 reads SVGEGT. The CDR3 sequence is 12 residues long. The V end was cut by 5 bases, the J end by 7 bases, with 9 bases between. The CDR3 protein is CASSPPGNEQFF. The CDR3 region has the DNA TGTGCCAGCAGTCCTCCGGGGAATGAGCAGTTCTTC.

The table lists this clonotype with a few counts. The rearrangement uses TRBV6-1 and TRBJ2-1; TRBD2 matches 10 bases. J lost 3 bases, V lost 8 bases, and 7 bases had no gene match. The length of the CDR3 is 15 residues. Germline CDR1 reads MNHNS; CDR2 reads SASEGT. The CDR3 is CASASGGYIYNEQFF. The CDR3 nucleotides are TGTGCCAGCGCTAGCGGGGGCTACATCTACAATGAGCAGTTCTTC.

This clonotype was found many times. The V gene is TRBV12-3 or TRBV12-4, the J gene TRBJ2-5; TRBD2 matches 12 bases. This CDR3 region has 21 residues. J gave up 0 bases and V 6 bases, and 20 bases lay outside the gene matches. The CDR3, as DNA: TGTGCCAGCAGCCTCCTGGTAGGACTAGCGGGGAGGACTGGGGACCAAGAGACCCAGTACTTC. This sequence encodes CASSLLVGLAGRTGDQETQYF.

This clonotype was seen at least ten times. The CDR3 protein is CASSPRTGLYNEQFF. The CDR3 bases are TGTGCCAGCAGCCCACGAACGGGGCTCTACAATGAGCAGTTCTTC. The chain uses TRBV7-2 and TRBJ2-1; the D call may be TRBD1 or TRBD2 (5 bases each). Trimming cost V 5 bases and J 3 bases, with 14 bases left between them. The germline V gene encodes CDR1 SGHTA and CDR2 FQGNSA. The CDR3 length is 15 residues.

This chain links TRBV12-3 or TRBV12-4 with TRBJ2-7; 10 positions match TRBD2. The CDR3 totals 14 residues. V shed 7 bases, J shed 3 bases, and the junction held 6 bases outside the gene matches. CDR3 coding DNA: TGTGCCAGCACGCCTAGCGGGAGTTTCTACGAGCAGTACTTC. This gives the protein CASTPSGSFYEQYF.